The source of this T cell receptor beta chain is a study of cytomegalovirus exposure and HLA in healthy donors. As concerns this clone: What it recognizes is unknown.

The V gene's germline CDR1 is SEHNR and CDR2 FQNEAQ (reference sequence). V dropped 4 bases and J dropped 4; count of bases not matched to a gene: 4. This CDR3 is built from 15 residues. Both 60 Vbeta primers and 13 Jbeta primers went into the PCR. Original methodology: Later, an analysis found about 83 million unique TCR beta chains, and around 12 million of these were shared. The table came from immunoSEQ multiplex PCR; TCRdb's copy has only in-frame clones and leaves some out. Clone size and the V and J calls come from that table; the DNA yielded D and trimming. The table lists about 220,000 clones, over 80% of them singletons, with roughly 6% in the top ten. Findings and caveats of the study: A missense variant in DCLRE1C was later tied to TCR beta V- and J-gene trimming. Among TCR beta chains, those listed as cytomegalovirus-associated numbered more than 150. In a later analysis, donors in an Asian-associated ancestry cluster reportedly had fewer N-insertions in productive TCRs than the cohort mean.

The V call is TRBV7-9, the J call TRBJ2-5, with TRBD2 identical over 12 bases. The TCR originated in a middle-aged man in good health and CMV-seropositive. Sequenced sample: PBMCs. The CDR3 reads CASSSSGGAAETQYF. Written as DNA, the CDR3 is TGTGCCAGCAGCTCTAGCGGGGGGGCGGCAGAGACCCAGTACTTC.